The next 29 T cell receptor beta chains were all read from a single sample in a study of post-analysis software for immune sequencing data. The study's findings and limits: TRBV5-6, TRBV5-1 and TRBV20-1 belonged to a set of about 5 TRBV segments that were more frequent in patients than controls.

The TCR beta cDNA libraries carried unique molecular identifiers. TCRdb used MiXCR to reprocess the PCR reads, holding one entry per CDR3 protein. Among 750,000 to 950,000 distinct CDR3 sequences, more than 45% were seen once, and the ten largest hold 4% to 5%. These receptors have no identified antigens. What was sequenced was blood. The receptors here all came from a girl aged 5-17 years with multiple sclerosis.

The rearrangement uses TRBV5-1 and TRBJ1-2; D unclear. Trimming left V 3 bases short and J 6 bases short, with 18 bases between. This CDR3 has 15 amino acids. Germline CDR1 SGHRS, CDR2 YFSETQ. CDR3 region: CASSSSTTDGDGYTF. For the CDR3, the DNA is TGCGCCAGCAGCTCGTCGACTACGGACGGTGATGGCTACACCTTC.

CDR3 region: CSARPPGLAGANEQFF. CDR3 sequence (DNA): TGCAGTGCTAGACCGCCAGGACTAGCGGGAGCCAATGAGCAGTTCTTC. The chain has TRBV20-1 and TRBJ2-1; 13 bases fit TRBD2. The ends lost 2 bases at V and 6 bases at J; junction bases unmatched: 7. The V gene's germline CDR1 is DFQATT and CDR2 SNEGSKA (reference sequence). CDR3 length equals 16 residues.

This clonotype was recorded a few times. The V and J genes are TRBV21-1 and TRBJ2-1. TRBV21-1 is reported as a pseudogene. The CDR3 is 16 residues long. CDR3 in amino acids: CASSNRVPETFNEQFF. In DNA form, the CDR3 reads TGTGCCAGCAGCAATAGGGTTCCAGAGACATTCAATGAGCAGTTCTTC.

V usage is TRBV12-3 or TRBV12-4 and J usage is TRBJ2-1, with D possibly matching TRBD2 (5 bases). This CDR3 contains 11 residues. V was shortened by 8 bases and J by 14 bases, with 16 bases between the two germline ends. This CDR3 is CASSLGVGKFF. The CDR3 region has the DNA TGTGCCAGCTCTTTGGGAGTAGGCAAGTTCTTC.

This clonotype occurred once. The chain carries TRBV20-1 and TRBJ2-4, with a possible D match to TRBD1 (5 bases). The last part of the DNA fits TRBJ2-5 better; the J call may be wrong. This CDR3 region has 13 residues. Germline assignment: CDR1 DFQATT and CDR2 SNEGSKA (reference sequence). CDR3 coding DNA: TGCAGTGCGCTCCAGACAGAAAAGGAGACCCAGTACTTC. Protein sequence: CSALQTEKETQYF.

The chain couples TRBV7-6 to TRBJ1-6; no definite D call. Per germline, CDR1 SGHVS and CDR2 FNYEAQ. V lost 4 bases to trimming and J lost 10 bases, with 14 bases between them. The CDR3 has 14 residues. The CDR3 DNA reads as TGTGCCAGCAGCTCACAAAGAGGGAACTCACCCCTCCACTTT. Its translation is CASSSQRGNSPLHF.

V gene TRBV28 combines with J gene TRBJ1-2; TRBD1 matches 11 bases. The CDR3 spans 15 residues. V gave up 5 bases and J gave up 8 bases; unmatched junction bases: 10. Germline V gene sequence: CDR1 MDHEN, CDR2 SYDVKM. The CDR3 sequence: CASSPRTGGVEGYTF. The CDR3 coding sequence is TGTGCCAGCAGTCCTCGGACAGGGGGCGTCGAGGGCTACACCTTC.

The sample holds a few counts of this clonotype. The chain employs TRBV14 and TRBJ2-5; the D call may be TRBD1 or TRBD2 (5 bases each). Germline V CDR1 and CDR2: SGHDN, FVKESK. Trimming pared 0 bases from V and 2 bases from J, leaving 7 bases between. The CDR3 runs to 14 residues. The CDR3 is CASSQDGGQETQYF. For the CDR3, the DNA is TGTGCCAGCAGCCAAGATGGGGGACAAGAGACCCAGTACTTC.

This sequence joins TRBV27 and TRBJ2-3, with D perhaps assigned TRBD1 or TRBD2 (5 bases each). The germline V gene has CDR1 MNHEY and CDR2 SMNVEV (reference sequence). V shed 0 bases and J shed 5 bases, with 15 bases lying between them. This CDR3 is 16 amino acids long. DNA for the CDR3: TGTGCCAGCAGTTTATCGGGACCCATATGGGGAGATACGCAGTATTTT. As protein: CASSLSGPIWGDTQYF.

This chain joins TRBV6-1 and TRBJ2-1; 10 nucleotides match TRBD2. CDR1 and CDR2 (germline): MNHNS, SASEGT. The CDR3 is made up of 14 amino acids. Trimming removed 5 bases from V and 7 bases from J; junction bases left unmatched: 5. In DNA form, the CDR3 reads TGTGCCAGCAGTTATCCTAGCGGGAGTAATGAGCAGTTCTTC. This encodes CASSYPSGSNEQFF.

The rearrangement links TRBV12-3 or TRBV12-4 to TRBJ2-7, with D perhaps being TRBD1 or TRBD2 (5 bases each). V was trimmed by 6 bases and J by 2 bases, leaving 17 bases between them. The CDR3 has 15 residues. The CDR3 protein is CASSPPWDRAYEQYF. CDR3 nucleotide sequence: TGTGCCAGCAGCCCCCCCTGGGACCGAGCCTACGAGCAGTACTTC.

The V call is TRBV4-3, the J call TRBJ2-7; no firm D call. CDR3 length equals 14 residues. Germline CDR1 is LGHNA and CDR2 is YSLEER. V lost 1 base and J lost 1, with 8 bases in between. Written as DNA, the CDR3 is TGCGCCAGCAGCCAAGGGTGGGGATCCTACGAGCAGTACTTC. Amino acid sequence: CASSQGWGSYEQYF.

The rearrangement links TRBV24-1 to TRBJ2-3; D is ambiguous. Per germline, CDR1 KGHDR and CDR2 SFDVKD. The CDR3 totals 14 residues. Trimming removed 1 base at V and 3 bases at J, with 7 bases between. For the CDR3, the DNA is TGTGCCACCAGTGATTTTGCGGAGACAGATACGCAGTATTTT. It is translated as CATSDFAETDTQYF.

The chain is built from TRBV6-5 and TRBJ1-2, with TRBD1 matching 9 bases. The J segment lost 0 bases and the V segment lost 6 bases, leaving 2 bases of the junction unmatched. The germline CDR1 and CDR2 sequences are MNHEY and SVGAGI. This CDR3 region has 14 residues. CDR3 DNA: TGTGCCAGCAGCCGACAGGGGGCTAACTATGGCTACACCTTC. The encoded protein is CASSRQGANYGYTF.

This chain connects TRBV30 to TRBJ2-1, with D uncertain. CDR3 size: 12 residues. Trimming removed 4 bases at V and 5 bases at J, with 9 bases between. The germline CDR1 and CDR2 sequences are GTSNPN and SVGIG (reference sequence). CDR3: CAWTGGNNEQFF. The CDR3 nucleotides read TGTGCCTGGACCGGTGGAAACAATGAGCAGTTCTTC.

In this sample, this clonotype turned up a few times. This rearrangement joins TRBV10-3 to TRBJ2-7; D is unresolved. Trimming pared 3 bases from V and 10 bases from J, leaving 10 bases between. The CDR3 is 11 residues long. Per the germline V gene, CDR1 is ENHRY and CDR2 is SYGVKD. For the CDR3, the DNA is TGTGCCATCAGTGACCCCCTAGGCCAGTACTTC. Encoded protein: CAISDPLGQYF.

V usage is TRBV28 and J usage is TRBJ2-7; D is perhaps TRBD2 (6 bases). V was clipped by 2 bases and J by 0 bases, with 11 bases between them. The CDR3 has 15 amino acids. CDR1 is MDHEN and CDR2 is SYDVKM in the germline V gene. The CDR3 here is CASSLRDSFSYEQYF. DNA for the CDR3: TGTGCCAGCAGTTTACGGGACTCCTTCTCCTACGAGCAGTACTTC.

There are many counts of this clonotype. CDR3 bases: TGTGCCACCAGCAGAGGAACGGGATCCCTCTGGGATACGCAGTATTTT. It is translated as CATSRGTGSLWDTQYF. The J gene is TRBJ2-3, the V gene TRBV15, with D possibly TRBD2 on 5 matching bases. Germline assignment: CDR1 LNHNV and CDR2 YYDKDF (reference sequence). This CDR3 region has 16 residues. Trimming cost V 1 base and J 6 bases, with 17 bases left between them.

The rearrangement uses TRBV6-5 and TRBJ2-1; D not resolved. Germline assignment: CDR1 MNHEY and CDR2 SVGAGI. CDR3 length equals 15 residues. The V and J ends lost 6 bases and 0 bases respectively, with 12 bases between them. The CDR3 loop is CASRMGGSSYNEQFF. CDR3 sequence (DNA): TGTGCCAGCAGAATGGGCGGAAGCTCCTACAATGAGCAGTTCTTC.

The V and J genes are TRBV24-1 and TRBJ2-5, with 9 bases aligning to TRBD2. The DNA matches TRBJ2-7 better at its end, which makes the J call doubtful. The germline V gene has CDR1 KGHDR and CDR2 SFDVKD. CDR3 length: 13 amino acids. The CDR3 DNA reads as TGTGCCACCGGGGGTAGCGGGGGTCACGAGCAGTACTTC. Translation gives CATGGSGGHEQYF.

This chain uses TRBV29-1 with TRBJ2-5; no reliable D call. The germline V and J ends were trimmed by 1 base and 2 bases, with 14 bases remaining between them. This CDR3 has 15 amino acids. Germline V gene sequence: CDR1 SQVTM, CDR2 ANQGSEA. CDR3 coding DNA: TGCAGCGTTGAAGGGGCACACTTAAAACAAGAGACCCAGTACTTC. This gives the protein CSVEGAHLKQETQYF.

The CDR3 DNA is TGCGCCAGCAGCCATTGGGGGTCTAGCGGGAAGCTTCTAACCTACAATGAGCAGTTCTTC. Amino acid sequence: CASSHWGSSGKLLTYNEQFF. The J gene is TRBJ2-1, the V gene TRBV4-1; 9 bases align to TRBD2. In germline, CDR1 is MGHRA, CDR2 YSYEKL. The CDR3 sequence is 20 residues long. Trimming cost V 3 bases and J 2 bases; bases outside gene matches: 17.

This clonotype has just a few counts. The genes are TRBV6-5 and TRBJ2-1; 8 bases agree with TRBD1. After removal of 6 bases from V and 6 bases from J, the junction contained 10 bases not matched to a gene. The V gene's germline CDR1 is MNHEY and CDR2 SVGAGI. The CDR3 is 15 residues long. The CDR3 region is CASSPTGVRGNEQFF. In DNA form, the CDR3 reads TGTGCCAGCAGCCCGACAGGGGTGAGGGGCAATGAGCAGTTCTTC.

The chain links TRBV12-3 or TRBV12-4 to TRBJ2-1; 8 nucleotides align to TRBD2. This CDR3 region has 17 residues. The V and J ends lost 3 bases and 8 bases, in that order; junction bases with no gene match: 15. The CDR3 DNA reads as TGTGCCAGCAGTTTGTCCCAAAGCGGGAGTTATGGGCATGAGCAGTTCTTC. It translates to CASSLSQSGSYGHEQFF.

V gene TRBV28 combines with J gene TRBJ2-6, with TRBD1 matching 12 bases. Germline lookup yields CDR1 MDHEN and CDR2 SYDVKM. This CDR3 contains 18 residues. The trim removed 4 bases at V and 4 bases at J, leaving 8 bases unmatched. Here the CDR3 DNA reads TGTGCCAGCAGTTCCCTGGGACAGGGGGCGGGAGGGGCCAACGTCCTGACTTTC. Its translation: CASSSLGQGAGGANVLTF.

The V gene is TRBV12-3 or TRBV12-4, the J gene TRBJ2-5; D possibly uses TRBD1 or TRBD2 (5 bases each). Matching the DNA end better, TRBJ2-7 makes the J call doubtful. This CDR3 spans 14 amino acids. The CDR3 coding sequence is TGTGCCAGCAGTACGAACAACCTGGGGGACGAGCAGTACTTC. Translation: CASSTNNLGDEQYF.

This clonotype was counted a single time. The CDR3 DNA sequence: TGCAGTGCTAGAGATCTAGGCACCGGGGAGCTGTTTTTT. Its protein is CSARDLGTGELFF. The chain is built from TRBV20-1 and TRBJ2-2; D is undetermined. This CDR3 contains 13 residues. Trimming cost V 0 bases and J 4 bases, with 6 bases left between them. Germline V gene data show CDR1 as DFQATT and CDR2 as SNEGSKA (reference sequence).

This clonotype was seen a handful of times. The chain carries TRBV7-3 and TRBJ2-3, with D hard to call. This CDR3 has 14 amino acids. The germline CDR1 and CDR2 sequences are SGHTA and FQGTGA. Trimming removed 2 bases from V and 0 bases from J, with 6 bases in between. CDR3 amino acids: CASSLYSSTDTQYF. The DNA for the CDR3 is TGTGCCAGCAGCTTATATTCTAGCACAGATACGCAGTATTTT.

CDR3 in DNA: TGTGCCAGCAGCACGGGACAGTTGAGCTCCTACGAGCAGTACTTC. It specifies CASSTGQLSSYEQYF. The chain is built from TRBV14 and TRBJ2-7, with 7 positions matching TRBD1. After removal of 5 bases from V and 0 bases from J, the junction contained 7 bases not matched to a gene. Germline lookup yields CDR1 SGHDN and CDR2 FVKESK. This CDR3 contains 15 residues.